The next 27 T cell receptor beta chains were all read from a single sample in a study of early T cells in non-severe SARS-CoV-2 infection. TCRdb re-derived calls from the 5' RACE reads in MiXCR, one entry per CDR3 protein. Seen here are 25,000 to 35,000 distinct CDR3 sequences, 3% to 4% observed once, and the top ten hold 7% to 10%. Sequencing used whole blood. The receptors derive from an adult who was a healthcare worker with PCR-confirmed SARS-CoV-2 infection or an uninfected control (not recorded which).

This clonotype was found many times. The rearrangement links TRBV4-1 to TRBJ2-3; D call uncertain. Germline lookup yields CDR1 MGHRA and CDR2 YSYEKL. CDR3 size: 11 residues. Trimming removed 4 bases from V and 14 bases from J, with 13 bases in between. Written as DNA, the CDR3 is TGCGCCAGCAGCCTCCTTGCTGGGCCGTATTTT. Its protein product is CASSLLAGPYF.

The V gene is TRBV18, the J gene TRBJ2-2, with 10 bases fitting TRBD2. Unmatched junction bases numbered 9, after V lost 3 bases and J lost 5 bases. Germline lookup yields CDR1 KGHSH and CDR2 LQKENI. The CDR3 runs 17 residues. As DNA, the CDR3 is TGTGCCAGCTCACCTAGGGGACTAGCGATACTAACCGGGGAGCTGTTTTTT. Translation gives CASSPRGLAILTGELFF.

Many counts were recorded for this clonotype. The chain joins TRBV18 to TRBJ2-1; 7 bases line up with TRBD1. V trimming: 3 bases; J trimming: 4 bases; junction bases outside the gene matches: 3. Germline values: CDR1 KGHSH, CDR2 LQKENI. CDR3 size: 14 residues. The DNA for the CDR3 is TGTGCCAGCTCACCCGCGACAGGGTACAATGAGCAGTTCTTC. Its protein is CASSPATGYNEQFF.

V is TRBV5-1 and J is TRBJ2-1; no clear D. The germline V gene has CDR1 SGHRS and CDR2 YFSETQ. The CDR3 contains 14 residues. The V end was cut by 0 bases, the J end by 9 bases, with 13 bases between. As DNA, the CDR3 is TGCGCCAGCAGCTTGGTGCGAGTGTTCGGTGAGCAGTTCTTC. It yields the protein CASSLVRVFGEQFF. The full variable domain, completed using reference TRBV5-1 and TRBJ2-1, is KAGVTQTPRYLIKTRGQQVTLSCSPISGHRSVSWYQQTPGQGLQFLFEYFSETQRNKGNFPGRFSGRQFSNSRSEMNVSTLELGDSALYLCASSLVRVFGEQFFGPGTRLTVL.

This clonotype has at least ten counts. The chain carries TRBV7-9 and TRBJ2-5; TRBD2 might be the D (6 bases). Germline V gene sequence: CDR1 SEHNR, CDR2 FQNEAQ (reference sequence). V dropped 4 bases and J dropped 2 bases, with 20 bases sitting between them. The CDR3 extends over 17 amino acids. CDR3: CASSSGRGGALQETQYF. The DNA of the CDR3 is TGTGCCAGCAGCTCGGGTCGCGGCGGGGCCCTACAAGAGACCCAGTACTTC.

The rearrangement uses TRBV29-1 and TRBJ2-1; D perhaps matches TRBD2 (6 bases). The CDR3 contains 11 residues. V was trimmed by 6 bases and J by 8 bases, leaving 11 bases between them. Germline V gene lookup returns CDR1 SQVTM and CDR2 ANQGSEA. The CDR3 DNA reads as TGCAGCGTGCGACTAGAGCATGAGCAGTTCTTC. Encoded protein: CSVRLEHEQFF.

This clonotype was counted at least ten times. This chain connects TRBV6-6 to TRBJ2-7; no reliable D call. Deletions cut 2 bases from V and 7 bases from J, with 15 bases between. Germline CDR1 is MNHNY and CDR2 is SVGAGI (reference sequence). The CDR3 totals 14 residues. In nucleotides, the CDR3 is TGTGCCAGCAGTTACGAGGAGACACTAAGGGAGCAGTACTTC. Translated: CASSYEETLREQYF.

In this sample, this clonotype turned up many times. This chain joins TRBV12-3 or TRBV12-4 and TRBJ2-4; D is unresolved. Trimming took 7 bases from V and 0 from J, leaving 16 bases between them. The CDR3 extends over 16 amino acids. CDR3 DNA sequence: TGTGCCAGCACCAACTGGGGTGACTTAGCCAAAAACATTCAGTACTTC. Protein sequence: CASTNWGDLAKNIQYF.

This clonotype was counted a few times. The V gene is TRBV30, the J gene TRBJ2-7, with D possibly being TRBD1 (6 bases). This CDR3 is 14 amino acids long. Between the trimmed V and J ends, which lost 1 base and 0 bases, there was a span of 10 bases. The germline gives CDR1 GTSNPN, CDR2 SVGIG (reference sequence). CDR3 DNA sequence: TGTGCCTGGAGTGGGACAGCCAGCTCCTACGAGCAGTACTTC. Its protein is CAWSGTASSYEQYF.

This clonotype has a count of ten or more. V and J are TRBV10-3 and TRBJ2-4, with D possibly TRBD2 on 6 matching bases. This CDR3 comprises 15 residues. The V end was cut by 7 bases, the J end by 1 base, with 14 bases between. Looked up from germline, CDR1 is ENHRY and CDR2 is SYGVKD. The CDR3 DNA sequence: TGTGCCATCACGGCGGGGCCGGTGGCCAAAAACATTCAGTACTTC. This gives the protein CAITAGPVAKNIQYF.

The table lists this clonotype with many counts. The chain employs TRBV4-1 and TRBJ1-5, with 7 positions matching TRBD1. Germline CDR1 and CDR2: MGHRA and YSYEKL. V lost 0 bases and J lost 7; bases outside the gene matches: 6. The CDR3 spans 15 residues. The DNA of the CDR3 is TGCGCCAGCAGCCAAGATCGGCAGGGGGTCCAGCCCCAGCATTTT. This translates into CASSQDRQGVQPQHF.

In its sample, this clonotype was seen many times. The chain recombines TRBV7-9 with TRBJ2-7, with a weak D call TRBD1 (6 bases). Trimming pared 1 base from V and 9 bases from J, leaving 13 bases between. Per the germline V gene, CDR1 is SEHNR and CDR2 is FQNEAQ (reference sequence). This CDR3 comprises 13 residues. For the CDR3, the DNA is TGTGCCAGCAGCTTAGGTGGACAGCGACCGCAGTACTTC. Its protein product is CASSLGGQRPQYF.

Many counts were recorded for this clonotype. V gene TRBV20-1 combines with J gene TRBJ2-2, with TRBD2 matching 10 bases. The junction had 9 bases not matched to a gene; V was cut back by 3 bases and J by 8 bases. CDR1 is DFQATT and CDR2 is SNEGSKA in the germline V gene (reference sequence). This CDR3 is 15 amino acids long. The CDR3 DNA is TGCAGTGCTAGTCGCAGCGGGAGGGCTAGTGGGGAGCTGTTTTTT. Protein: CSASRSGRASGELFF.

This clonotype was seen a few times. This chain uses TRBV2 with TRBJ2-5; 7 bases line up with TRBD2. Germline loops: CDR1 SNHLY, CDR2 FYNNEI. The CDR3 runs 13 residues. Trimming at V came to 6 bases and at J to 2 bases, leaving 3 bases not matched to a gene. The CDR3 here is CASSTSVQETQYF. As DNA, the CDR3 is TGTGCCAGCAGCACTAGCGTTCAAGAGACCCAGTACTTC.

This chain connects TRBV6-2 or TRBV6-3 to TRBJ2-7, with no clear D. Trimming left V 4 bases short and J 6 bases short, with 13 bases between. CDR3 length: 13 residues. Germline V CDR1 and CDR2: MNHEY, SVGEGT. CDR3 bases: TGTGCCAGCAGTTTCCAACCGACTGGCGAGCAGTACTTC. It specifies CASSFQPTGEQYF.

This clonotype was observed many times. The V call is TRBV5-4, the J call TRBJ1-2, with unresolved D. V lost 3 bases to trimming and J lost 1 base, with 4 bases between them. CDR3 length: 12 amino acids. Per the germline V gene, CDR1 is SGHNT and CDR2 is YYREEE (reference sequence). The CDR3 loop is CASSWGNYGYTF. CDR3 nucleotide sequence: TGTGCCAGCAGCTGGGGTAACTATGGCTACACCTTC.

In its sample, this clonotype was seen many times. The chain recombines TRBV6-5 with TRBJ2-5, with no clear D. CDR3 length: 13 amino acids. Per the germline V gene, CDR1 is MNHEY and CDR2 is SVGAGI. The ends were cut back, 6 bases at V and 5 bases at J, with 13 bases in the middle. CDR3 region: CASSPNTRETQYF. The CDR3 nucleotides read TGTGCCAGCAGCCCTAATACGAGGGAGACCCAGTACTTC.

The V gene is TRBV5-1, the J gene TRBJ2-7; TRBD1 might be the D (5 bases). The CDR3 covers 17 residues. The V gene lost 5 bases and the J gene lost 1 base, with 22 bases spanning the gap. In germline, CDR1 is SGHRS, CDR2 YFSETQ. The DNA for the CDR3 is TGCGCCAGCAGTCATATTTCCACAGGAGAGAAGTCCTACGAGCAGTACTTC. This codes for CASSHISTGEKSYEQYF. Full variable domain (remainder filled in from reference TRBV5-1 and TRBJ2-7): KAGVTQTPRYLIKTRGQQVTLSCSPISGHRSVSWYQQTPGQGLQFLFEYFSETQRNKGNFPGRFSGRQFSNSRSEMNVSTLELGDSALYLCASSHISTGEKSYEQYFGPGTRLTVT.

The chain is built from TRBV20-1 and TRBJ2-5; D remains ambiguous. CDR1 is DFQATT and CDR2 is SNEGSKA in the germline V gene (reference sequence). Trimming took 0 bases from V and 4 from J, leaving 9 bases between them. The CDR3 consists of 13 residues. CDR3 bases: TGCAGTGCTAGAGACGTCTCGGGAGAGACCCAGTACTTC. Its protein product is CSARDVSGETQYF.

This clonotype appeared a few times. This sequence joins TRBV7-2 and TRBJ2-3; weak D call: TRBD1 (6 bases). V lost 4 bases, J lost 0 bases, and 8 bases lay in between. The CDR3 consists of 14 residues. The germline V gene encodes CDR1 SGHTA and CDR2 FQGNSA. The CDR3 bases are TGTGCCAGCAGCTCACAGGGTAGCACAGATACGCAGTATTTT. This gives the protein CASSSQGSTDTQYF.

This clonotype was counted many times. This chain joins TRBV19 and TRBJ2-7; D could derive from TRBD1 or TRBD2 (5 bases each). Germline-derived CDR1 and CDR2 are LNHDA and SQIVND (reference sequence). The CDR3 is 13 residues long. The germline V and J ends were trimmed by 6 bases and 2 bases, with 11 bases remaining between them. CDR3 sequence reads: CASSRDGTYEQYF. CDR3 bases: TGTGCCAGTAGCCGGGACGGAACCTACGAGCAGTACTTC.

This clonotype appeared many times. The gene calls are TRBV12-3 or TRBV12-4 and TRBJ2-7; TRBD1 matches at 8 bases. The CDR3 consists of 14 residues. V lost 6 bases, J lost 4 bases, and 8 bases stayed unmatched. This chain's CDR3 is CASSNGQGRYEQYF. The CDR3 nucleotides are TGTGCCAGCAGCAATGGACAGGGTCGGTACGAGCAGTACTTC.

The chain links TRBV28 to TRBJ1-5; D may be TRBD1 (5 bases). Per germline, CDR1 MDHEN and CDR2 SYDVKM. The V gene lost 5 bases and the J gene lost 1 base, with 12 bases spanning the gap. This CDR3 comprises 15 residues. CDR3 DNA sequence: TGTGCCAGCAGTGAGGGGACCAGGAGCAATCAGCCCCAGCATTTT. As protein: CASSEGTRSNQPQHF.

This chain connects TRBV7-9 to TRBJ2-7; 12 positions agree with TRBD2. This CDR3 is 14 amino acids long. Germline trimming cut 5 bases from V and 4 bases from J; bases unmatched to any gene: 3. Germline-derived CDR1 and CDR2 are SEHNR and FQNEAQ (reference sequence). CDR3 bases: TGTGCCAGCAGCCCGACTAGCGGGAGATACGAGCAGTACTTC. As protein: CASSPTSGRYEQYF.

The table lists this clonotype with many counts. The V call is TRBV28, the J call TRBJ1-5; D is ambiguous. CDR1 is MDHEN, CDR2 SYDVKM, per germline. Trimming took off 2 bases at V and 5 bases at J, with 7 bases between the two ends. This CDR3 has 13 amino acids. The CDR3 protein is CASSLIGYQPQHF. DNA of the CDR3: TGTGCCAGCAGTTTAATAGGGTATCAGCCCCAGCATTTT. Filled out from reference TRBV28 and TRBJ1-5, the complete variable domain reads DVKVTQSSRYLVKRTGEKVFLECVQDMDHENMFWYRQDPGLGLRLIYFSYDVKMKEKGDIPEGYSVSREKKERFSLILESASTNQTSMYLCASSLIGYQPQHFGDGTRLSIL.

The chain carries TRBV10-1 and TRBJ2-2; 10 nucleotides match TRBD1. This CDR3 has 17 residues. Germline V gene data show CDR1 as WNHNN and CDR2 as SYGVQD (reference sequence). The V segment lost 3 bases and the J segment 3 bases; nucleotides outside the gene matches: 7. CDR3 nucleotide sequence: TGCGCCAGCAGTGACCCGAAGGGGACAGGGGACACCGGGGAGCTGTTTTTT. Its translation is CASSDPKGTGDTGELFF.

This clonotype was counted at least ten times. The chain recombines TRBV7-2 with TRBJ2-3, with unresolved D. CDR1 is SGHTA, CDR2 FQGNSA, per germline. The length of the CDR3 is 15 residues. V was pared by 5 bases and J by 2 bases, with 14 bases between. The CDR3 protein is CASSPPRQNTDTQYF. CDR3 bases: TGTGCCAGCAGCCCCCCGAGGCAAAACACAGATACGCAGTATTTT.